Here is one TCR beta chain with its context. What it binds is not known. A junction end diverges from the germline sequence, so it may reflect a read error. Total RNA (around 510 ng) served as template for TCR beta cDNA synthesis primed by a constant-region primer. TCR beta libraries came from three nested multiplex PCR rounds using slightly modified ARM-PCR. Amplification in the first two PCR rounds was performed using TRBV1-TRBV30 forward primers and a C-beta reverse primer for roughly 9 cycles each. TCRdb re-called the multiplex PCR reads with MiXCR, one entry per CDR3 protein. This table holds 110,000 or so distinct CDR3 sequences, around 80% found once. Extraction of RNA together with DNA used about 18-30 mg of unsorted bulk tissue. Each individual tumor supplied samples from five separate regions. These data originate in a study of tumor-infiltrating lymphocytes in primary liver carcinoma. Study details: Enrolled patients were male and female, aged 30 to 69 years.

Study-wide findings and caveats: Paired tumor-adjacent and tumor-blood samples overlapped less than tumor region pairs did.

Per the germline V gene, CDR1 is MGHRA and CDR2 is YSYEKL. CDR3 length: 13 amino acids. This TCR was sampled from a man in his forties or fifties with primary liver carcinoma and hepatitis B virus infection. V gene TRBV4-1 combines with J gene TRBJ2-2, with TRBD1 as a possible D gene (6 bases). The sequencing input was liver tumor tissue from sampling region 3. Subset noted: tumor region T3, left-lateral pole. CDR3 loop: CASSHAVSGELFF. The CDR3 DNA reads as TGCGCCAGCAGCCACGCCGTATCAGGGGAGCTCTTTTTT.